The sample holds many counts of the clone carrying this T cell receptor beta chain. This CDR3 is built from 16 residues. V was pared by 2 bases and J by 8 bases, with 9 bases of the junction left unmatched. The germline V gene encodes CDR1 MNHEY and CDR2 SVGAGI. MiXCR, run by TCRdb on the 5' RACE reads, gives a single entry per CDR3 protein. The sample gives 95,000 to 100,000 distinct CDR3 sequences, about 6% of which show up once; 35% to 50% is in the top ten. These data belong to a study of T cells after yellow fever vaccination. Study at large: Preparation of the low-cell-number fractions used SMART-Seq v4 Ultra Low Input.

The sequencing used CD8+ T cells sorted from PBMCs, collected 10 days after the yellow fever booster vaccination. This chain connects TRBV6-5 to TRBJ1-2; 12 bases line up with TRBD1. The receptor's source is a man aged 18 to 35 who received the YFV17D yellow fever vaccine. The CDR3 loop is CASSYEWDRGLGGYTF. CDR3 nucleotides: TGTGCCAGCAGTTACGAGTGGGACAGGGGGCTGGGCGGCTACACCTTC.